This T cell receptor beta chain was captured in a study of PD-1 blockade in classical Hodgkin lymphoma. Measured with immunoSEQ multiplex PCR; TCRdb has only the in-frame clones, and not every one. Of about 93,000 clones in the sample, approximately 78% were seen once. Study-level results: Relative to healthy donors, newly diagnosed patients reportedly had lower baseline TCR diversity, which was reported as lower still in relapsed/refractory patients. Complete responders had baseline diversity similar to newly diagnosed patients. At C4D1, TCR diversity had climbed significantly for CD4+ cells, though not for CD8+ cells.

Time point of the sample: cycle 4 day 1 (C4D1), after 5 to 7 weeks of nivolumab. Exposure to brentuximab vedotin varied, and each patient had relapsed following autologous stem cell transplantation. Relapsed/refractory classical Hodgkin lymphoma patients had complete, partial or progressive responses. V was pared by 5 bases and J by 5 bases, with 13 bases between. Germline V gene data show CDR1 as SGHRS and CDR2 as YFSETQ. The CDR3 extends over 13 amino acids. Of note for this clone: Antigen unknown.

Sequenced material: peripheral blood mononuclear cells (PBMCs), taken before the fourth cycle of nivolumab. This sequence joins TRBV5-1 and TRBJ1-2; the D gene is possibly TRBD1 (6 bases). The sequence was obtained from a human donor with classical Hodgkin lymphoma. The CDR3 is CASRPGAEYGYTF. In nucleotides, the CDR3 is TGCGCCAGCAGACCAGGGGCGGAATATGGCTACACCTTC.